Below, 22 T cell receptor beta chains from the same sample are listed, as sequenced in a study of beta chain features in type 1 diabetes. Study-wide results and caveats: There was a moderate but significant shortening of TCRB CDR3s in all four CD4+ subsets of Type 1 diabetes patients.

The study reverse transcribed the entire isolated RNA, so it sequenced expressed TCRB transcripts. Method: immunoSEQ multiplex PCR; TCRdb's copy keeps in-frame clones and lacks some. The sample contains about 370,000 clones, around a tenth of which appear only once. What these receptors recognize is not known. The specimen was central memory CD4+ T cells from blood. These receptors were collected from a man aged 25-45 years with type 1 diabetes.

A few counts support this clone. The genes are TRBV14 and TRBJ2-1, with 9 bases lining up with TRBD2. Trimming took 2 bases from V and 0 from J; bases not matched to a gene: 5. Germline CDR1 reads SGHDN; CDR2 reads FVKESK. This CDR3 has 17 amino acids. The CDR3 spells CASSQLAGVGSYNEQFF. As DNA, the CDR3 is TGTGCCAGCAGCCAATTAGCGGGAGTGGGCTCCTACAATGAGCAGTTCTTC.

V is TRBV7-2 and J is TRBJ1-3; D remains unclear. Trimming took 1 base from V and 1 from J, leaving 5 bases between them. The CDR3 extends over 14 amino acids. The V gene's germline CDR1 is SGHTA and CDR2 FQGNSA. CDR3 in DNA: TGTGCCAGCAGCTTAGTACAGTCTGGAAACACCATATATTTT. Protein: CASSLVQSGNTIYF.

There are a few counts of this clone. The J gene is TRBJ2-1, the V gene TRBV30; D could derive from TRBD1 or TRBD2 (5 bases each). Germline V gene lookup returns CDR1 GTSNPN and CDR2 SVGIG (reference sequence). Between the trimmed V and J ends, which lost 2 bases and 4 bases, there was a span of 12 bases. The CDR3 has 14 amino acids. Here the CDR3 DNA reads TGTGCCTGGAGTAGGGGCGGGTTATACAATGAGCAGTTCTTC. This encodes CAWSRGGLYNEQFF.

This clone showed up just a few times. This rearrangement joins TRBV4-2 to TRBJ2-5; D is perhaps TRBD2 (6 bases). This CDR3 has 14 residues. V was trimmed by 4 bases and J by 2 bases, leaving 11 bases between them. Germline V lookup: CDR1 LGHNA, CDR2 YNFKEQ. CDR3 coding DNA: TGTGCCAGCAGCCGGCGGGACCAACAAGAGACCCAGTACTTC. This codes for CASSRRDQQETQYF.

This clone was counted only a few times. The chain employs TRBV2 and TRBJ2-7; D uncertain. Germline-derived CDR1 and CDR2 are SNHLY and FYNNEI. The CDR3 is 13 amino acids. V lost 7 bases and J 0 bases, leaving 10 bases between the germline ends. The CDR3 here is CASNPRSSYEQYF. The CDR3 DNA reads TGTGCCAGCAATCCGCGGAGCTCCTACGAGCAGTACTTC.

The V and J genes are TRBV19 and TRBJ1-5, with TRBD1 identical over 8 bases. Germline loops: CDR1 LNHDA, CDR2 SQIVND (reference sequence). The CDR3 extends over 15 amino acids. V lost 3 bases to trimming and J lost 5 bases; unmatched junction nucleotides: 6. The CDR3 spells CASSMDRAGYQPQHF. The CDR3 bases are TGTGCCAGTAGTATGGACAGGGCGGGATATCAGCCCCAGCATTTT.

A few counts support this clone. This chain links TRBV18 with TRBJ2-5; no clear D gene. This CDR3 has 13 amino acids. Between the trimmed V and J ends, which lost 2 bases and 5 bases, there was a span of 9 bases. CDR1 KGHSH and CDR2 LQKENI come from the germline V gene. CDR3 coding DNA: TGTGCCAGCTCACCAGCAGGTTTGGAGACCCAGTACTTC. This sequence encodes CASSPAGLETQYF.

Only a few counts were recorded for this clone. The rearrangement uses TRBV18 and TRBJ1-5; D not certain. V dropped 3 bases and J dropped 6 bases, with 9 bases sitting between them. This CDR3 is built from 13 residues. The V gene's germline CDR1 is KGHSH and CDR2 LQKENI. In DNA form, the CDR3 reads TGTGCCAGCTCACCCGGTTCAGCTCAGCCCCAGCATTTT. Its protein is CASSPGSAQPQHF.

The chain carries TRBV9 and TRBJ2-5; D may match TRBD1 or TRBD2 (5 bases each). The ends were cut back, 3 bases at V and 4 bases at J, with 16 bases in the middle. From germline, CDR1 is SGDLS and CDR2 YYNGEE. The CDR3 length is 15 residues. The CDR3 sequence is CASSGGTGRAETQYF. CDR3 nucleotide sequence: TGTGCCAGCAGCGGTGGGACGGGTAGGGCAGAGACCCAGTACTTC.

The chain joins TRBV7-3 to TRBJ2-2; D ambiguous. The CDR3 contains 15 residues. Germline loops: CDR1 SGHTA, CDR2 FQGTGA. V was cut by 1 base and J by 0 bases, with 6 bases left in between. The CDR3 DNA reads TGTGCCAGCAGCTTAATTGGTTCGAACACCGGGGAGCTGTTTTTT. It translates to CASSLIGSNTGELFF.

In its sample, this clone was seen a few times. The rearrangement joins TRBV29-1 to TRBJ2-3, with 8 nucleotides matching TRBD1. The germline gives CDR1 SQVTM, CDR2 ANQGSEA. The CDR3 covers 14 residues. Trimming removed 1 base from V and 3 bases from J; junction bases left unmatched: 3. CDR3 coding DNA: TGCAGCGTTGAAGGGACAGGGAAGACAGATACGCAGTATTTT. Its protein product is CSVEGTGKTDTQYF.

This clone showed up just a few times. This chain joins TRBV7-2 and TRBJ2-3; D unclear. The CDR3 sequence is 12 residues long. Trimming cost V 5 bases and J 7 bases, with 10 bases left between them. The germline gives CDR1 SGHTA, CDR2 FQGNSA. The CDR3, as DNA: TGTGCCAGCAGCCCCGTGGTAAATACGCAGTATTTT. As protein: CASSPVVNTQYF.

This clone was counted only a few times. The CDR3: CASSPGTGGTHEQYF. The CDR3 DNA is TGTGCCAGCAGCCCCGGGACAGGGGGCACCCACGAGCAGTACTTC. This sequence joins TRBV6-5 and TRBJ2-7, with 12 bases lining up with TRBD1. With 6 bases clipped from V and 5 bases from J, the junction kept 8 bases outside the gene matches. The germline CDR1 and CDR2 sequences are MNHEY and SVGAGI. This CDR3 comprises 15 residues.

Points on this clone: Other DNA sequences within the sample encode an identical CDR3. The genes are TRBV29-1 and TRBJ1-1, with D perhaps TRBD1 (5 bases). Germline assignment: CDR1 SQVTM and CDR2 ANQGSEA. The CDR3 is 11 residues long. V was pared by 4 bases and J by 4 bases, with 7 bases between. CDR3 amino acids: CSVVGGTEAFF. In nucleotides, the CDR3 is TGCAGCGTTGTTGGGGGCACTGAAGCTTTCTTT. Combining the CDR3 with reference TRBV29-1 and TRBJ1-1 gives the whole variable domain SAVISQKPSRDICQRGTSLTIQCQVDSQVTMMFWYRQQPGQSLTLIATANQGSEATYESGFVIDKFPISRPNLTFSTLTVSNMSPEDSSIYLCSVVGGTEAFFGQGTRLTVV.

The chain couples TRBV7-3 to TRBJ2-5, with 10 bases fitting TRBD1. The CDR3 contains 15 residues. The V gene end was trimmed by 2 bases and the J gene end by 2 bases; junction bases not matched to a gene: 2. Germline V CDR1 and CDR2: SGHTA, FQGTGA. The CDR3 protein is CASSLDRGPQETQYF. The CDR3 region has the DNA TGTGCCAGCAGCTTAGACAGGGGGCCACAAGAGACCCAGTACTTC. Supplemented by reference TRBV7-3 and TRBJ2-5, the full variable domain reads GAGVSQTPSNKVTEKGKYVELRCDPISGHTALYWYRQSLGQGPEFLIYFQGTGAADDSGLPNDRFFAVRPEGSVSTLKIQRTERGDSAVYLCASSLDRGPQETQYFGPGTRLLVL.

The CDR3 sequence is CASSPPGIYEQYF. The CDR3 DNA sequence: TGTGCCAGCTCACCTCCTGGCATCTACGAGCAGTACTTC. V and J are TRBV18 and TRBJ2-7; D remains ambiguous. The V end lost 3 bases, the J end lost 3 bases, and 9 bases lay between the germline ends. CDR3 size: 13 residues. CDR1 KGHSH and CDR2 LQKENI come from the germline V gene. The variable domain in full, completed from reference TRBV18 and TRBJ2-7, reads NAGVMQNPRHLVRRRGQEARLRCSPMKGHSHVYWYRQLPEEGLKFMVYLQKENIIDESGMPKERFSAEFPKEGPSILRIQQVVRGDSAAYFCASSPPGIYEQYFGPGTRLTVT.

This clone was seen a few times. This chain links TRBV23-1 with TRBJ2-1, with D perhaps TRBD2 (6 bases). TRBV23-1 is recorded as an ORF, its role being uncertain. The CDR3 runs to 16 residues. Trimming took off 6 bases at V and 9 bases at J, with 24 bases between the two ends. CDR3 amino acids: CASSQAAGPMPPEQFF. The CDR3 DNA follows: TGCGCCAGCAGCCAAGCGGCGGGACCAATGCCCCCTGAGCAGTTCTTC.

This clone has more than one count but fewer than ten. The genes are TRBV28 and TRBJ2-1; TRBD1 agrees at 10 bases. The CDR3 totals 20 residues. Germline values: CDR1 MDHEN, CDR2 SYDVKM. With 6 bases clipped from V and 9 bases from J, the junction kept 26 bases outside the gene matches. Here the CDR3 reads CASSFWAASSRDRGPGEQFF. The CDR3 DNA is TGTGCCAGCAGCTTCTGGGCAGCGTCGTCGCGGGACAGGGGCCCGGGTGAGCAGTTCTTC.

The V and J genes are TRBV5-1 and TRBJ1-2; 7 nucleotides align to TRBD1. Losses at the gene ends were 0 bases for V and 0 bases for J; bases not matched to a gene: 5. The CDR3 has 16 residues. Germline V CDR1 and CDR2: SGHRS, YFSETQ. CDR3 amino acids: CASSLAYGTANYGYTF. In DNA form, the CDR3 reads TGCGCCAGCAGCTTGGCCTACGGGACAGCTAACTATGGCTACACCTTC.

The sample holds a few counts of this clone. This chain links TRBV6-5 with TRBJ2-1; TRBD2 matches 9 bases. CDR1 and CDR2 (germline): MNHEY, SVGAGI. The CDR3 covers 15 residues. Losses at the gene ends were 7 bases for V and 7 bases for J; bases not matched to a gene: 11. Here the CDR3 reads CASTTSGTSRNEQFF. CDR3 nucleotides: TGTGCCAGCACTACCTCCGGGACTAGCCGGAATGAGCAGTTCTTC.

This clone was counted only a few times. J is TRBJ2-1 and V is TRBV11-2, with TRBD2 matching over 14 bases. The germline CDR1 and CDR2 sequences are SGHAT and FQNNGV. The length of the CDR3 is 16 residues. V dropped 3 bases and J dropped 6; count of bases not matched to a gene: 4. CDR3 coding DNA: TGTGCCAGCAGCTTCGCGGGACTAGCGGGAGCCAATGAGCAGTTCTTC. Protein product: CASSFAGLAGANEQFF.

This clone was found a few times. This chain links TRBV4-2 with TRBJ2-5; no reliable D call. Judging by the DNA end, TRBJ2-7 fits better; the J call may be wrong. The length of the CDR3 is 14 residues. Germline CDR1 and CDR2: LGHNA and YNFKEQ. The CDR3, as DNA: TGTGCCAGCAGCCAAGGTGCCACAGACTACGAGCAGTACTTC. Protein sequence: CASSQGATDYEQYF.